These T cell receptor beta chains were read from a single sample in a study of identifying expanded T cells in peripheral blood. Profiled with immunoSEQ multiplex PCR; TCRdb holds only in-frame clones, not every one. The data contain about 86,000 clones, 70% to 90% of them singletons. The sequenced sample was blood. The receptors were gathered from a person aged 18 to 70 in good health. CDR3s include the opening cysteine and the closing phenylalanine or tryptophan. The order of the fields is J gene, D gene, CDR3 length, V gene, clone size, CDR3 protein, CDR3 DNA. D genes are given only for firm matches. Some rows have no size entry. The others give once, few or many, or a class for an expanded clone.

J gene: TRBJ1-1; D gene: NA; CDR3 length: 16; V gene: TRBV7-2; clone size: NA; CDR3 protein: CASSPRGGGMNTEAFF; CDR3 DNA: TGTGCCAGCAGCCCCCGTGGAGGAGGCATGAACACTGAAGCTTTCTTT
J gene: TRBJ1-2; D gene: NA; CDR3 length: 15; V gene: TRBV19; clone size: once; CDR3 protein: CASRGTRAGNYGYTF; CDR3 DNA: TGTGCCAGTAGGGGGACACGTGCGGGAAACTATGGCTACACCTTC
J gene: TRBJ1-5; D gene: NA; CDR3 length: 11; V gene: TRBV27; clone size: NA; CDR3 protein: CASEARSLCYF; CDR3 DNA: TGTGCCAGCGAGGCGCGATCCCTTTGTTATTTT
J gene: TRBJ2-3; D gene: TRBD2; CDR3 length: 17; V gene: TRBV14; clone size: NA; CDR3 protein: CASSRSSGGTYTDTQYF; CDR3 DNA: TGTGCCAGCAGCCGCTCTAGCGGGGGGACGTACACAGATACGCAGTATTTT
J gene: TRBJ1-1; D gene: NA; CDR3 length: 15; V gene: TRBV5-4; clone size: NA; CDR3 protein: CASSFRGGMNTEAFF; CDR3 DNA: TGTGCCAGCAGCTTCCGCGGGGGCATGAACACTGAAGCTTTCTTT
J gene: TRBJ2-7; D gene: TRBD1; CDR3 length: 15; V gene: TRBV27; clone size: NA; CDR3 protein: CASQTRGDSYYEQYF; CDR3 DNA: TGTGCCAGCCAGACTCGAGGGGACAGCTACTACGAGCAGTACTTC
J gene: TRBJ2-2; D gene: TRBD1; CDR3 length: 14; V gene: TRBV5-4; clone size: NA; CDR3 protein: CAGGDRGYTGELFF; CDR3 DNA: TGTGCCGGAGGCGACAGGGGATACACCGGGGAGCTGTTTTTT
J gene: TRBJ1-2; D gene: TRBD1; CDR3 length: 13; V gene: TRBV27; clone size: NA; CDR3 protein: CASSGQLLYGYTF; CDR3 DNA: TGTGCCAGCTCGGGACAGCTACTATATGGCTACACCTTC
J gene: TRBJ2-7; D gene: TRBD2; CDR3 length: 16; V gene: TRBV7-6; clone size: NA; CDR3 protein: CASSLGLAGGRHEQYF; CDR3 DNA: TGTGCCAGCAGCTTAGGGCTAGCGGGGGGGAGACACGAGCAGTACTTC
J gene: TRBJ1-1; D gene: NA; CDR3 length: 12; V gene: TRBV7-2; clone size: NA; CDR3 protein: CASSLAPFEAFF; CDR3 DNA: TGTGCCAGCAGCCTCGCCCCGTTTGAAGCTTTCTTT
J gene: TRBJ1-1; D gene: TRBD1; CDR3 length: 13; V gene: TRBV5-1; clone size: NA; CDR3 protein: CASSFEGTGIAFF; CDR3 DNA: TGCGCCAGCAGCTTTGAAGGGACAGGGATAGCTTTCTTT